Following are 5 T cell receptor beta chains from one sample sequenced in a study of blood T cells in healthy people across ages. Next came a second PCR, run for roughly 6 to 11 cycles, which used a sample-barcoded 5' primer along with a J-beta primer mix. A single record per CDR3 protein comes from TCRdb applying MiXCR to the 5' RACE reads. The sample carries around 1,700,000 distinct CDR3 sequences, about 28% recorded once. Input material: blood. These receptors all stem from a woman younger than 45 in good health.

CDR3 sequence reads: CASSLRQGKGAFF. CDR3 in DNA: TGTGCCAGCAGTTTACGGCAGGGTAAAGGGGCTTTCTTT. The V call is TRBV28, the J call TRBJ1-1, with TRBD1 as a possible D gene (5 bases). Germline assignment: CDR1 MDHEN and CDR2 SYDVKM. Between the trimmed V and J ends, which lost 2 bases and 11 bases, there was a span of 15 bases. The CDR3 totals 13 residues.

This clonotype was detected ten times or more. The chain employs TRBV20-1 and TRBJ2-1; 9 nucleotides align to TRBD2. The length of the CDR3 is 18 residues. V dropped 0 bases and J dropped 5; count of bases not matched to a gene: 14. CDR1 is DFQATT and CDR2 is SNEGSKA in the germline V gene (reference sequence). CDR3 DNA: TGCAGTGCTAGAGATGTAGGGCTAGCGGGAAGATACAACAATGAGCAGTTCTTC. Translated, it gives CSARDVGLAGRYNNEQFF.

The chain recombines TRBV2 with TRBJ2-1; TRBD2 aligns across 7 bases. CDR3 length equals 16 residues. V lost 4 bases to trimming and J lost 6 bases; unmatched junction nucleotides: 12. Germline V gene data show CDR1 as SNHLY and CDR2 as FYNNEI. This CDR3 is CASSVRLAGDLNEQFF. In DNA form, the CDR3 reads TGTGCCAGCAGTGTCCGTCTGGCGGGAGACCTCAATGAGCAGTTCTTC.

Concerning this clonotype: A much larger clone lies one base from this, so it may be a read error. V gene TRBV3-1 combines with J gene TRBJ1-2; D is unclear. CDR1 is LGHDT and CDR2 is YNNKEL in the germline V gene (reference sequence). This CDR3 has 13 amino acids. CDR3 sequence (DNA): TGTGCCGGCAGCCAAGACACCTACGAGGGCTACACCTTC. Translated: CAGSQDTYEGYTF.

About this clonotype itself: One end of the junction does not line up with germline, which may come from a read error. This rearrangement joins TRBV20-1 to TRBJ1-5; a possible D gene is TRBD1 (6 bases). The CDR3 consists of 13 residues. Per the germline V gene, CDR1 is DFQATT and CDR2 is SNEGSKA (reference sequence). The CDR3 spells CSAAGQLNQPQQF. CDR3 DNA sequence: TGCAGTGCCGCTGGACAGCTCAATCAGCCCCAGCAGTTT.